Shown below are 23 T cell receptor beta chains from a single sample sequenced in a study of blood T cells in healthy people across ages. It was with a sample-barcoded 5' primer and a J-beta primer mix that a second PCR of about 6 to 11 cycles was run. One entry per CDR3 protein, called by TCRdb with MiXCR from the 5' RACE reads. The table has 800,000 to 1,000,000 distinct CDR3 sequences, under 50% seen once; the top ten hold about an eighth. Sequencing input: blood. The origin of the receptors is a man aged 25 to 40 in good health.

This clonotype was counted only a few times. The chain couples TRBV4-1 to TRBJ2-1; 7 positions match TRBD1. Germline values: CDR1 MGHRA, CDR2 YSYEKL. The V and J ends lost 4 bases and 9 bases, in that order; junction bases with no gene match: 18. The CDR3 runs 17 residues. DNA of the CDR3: TGCGCCAGCAGCCCCCCCGGGTCCGGGACAGCTTTCAGTGAGCAGTTCTTC. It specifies CASSPPGSGTAFSEQFF.

Written as DNA, the CDR3 is TGTGCCAGCAGTCCCCGGACTGAGGGCACAGATACGCAGTATTTT. Translated: CASSPRTEGTDTQYF. The rearrangement links TRBV12-3 or TRBV12-4 to TRBJ2-3; D possibly corresponds to TRBD2 (5 bases). The V end was cut by 5 bases, the J end by 1 base, with 13 bases between. This CDR3 spans 15 amino acids.

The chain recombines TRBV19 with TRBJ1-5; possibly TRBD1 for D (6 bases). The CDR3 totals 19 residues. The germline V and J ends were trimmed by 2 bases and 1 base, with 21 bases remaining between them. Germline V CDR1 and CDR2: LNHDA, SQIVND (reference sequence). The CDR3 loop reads CASSILLNSGTTSNQPQHF. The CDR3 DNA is TGTGCCAGTAGTATACTATTGAATTCCGGGACAACCAGCAATCAGCCCCAGCATTTT.

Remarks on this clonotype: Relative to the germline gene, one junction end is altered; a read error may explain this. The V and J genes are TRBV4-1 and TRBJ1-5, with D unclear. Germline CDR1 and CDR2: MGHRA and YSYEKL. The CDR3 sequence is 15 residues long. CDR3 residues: CASSPTWNSSQPQHF. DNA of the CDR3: TGCGCCAGCAGCCCCACGTGGAATAGCAGTCAGCCCCAGCATTTT.

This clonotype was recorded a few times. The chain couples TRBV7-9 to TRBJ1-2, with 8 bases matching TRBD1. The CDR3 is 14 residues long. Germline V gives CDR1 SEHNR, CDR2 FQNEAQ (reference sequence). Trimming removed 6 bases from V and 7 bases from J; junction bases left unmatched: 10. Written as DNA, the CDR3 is TGTGCCAGCAGGCAAGGACAGGGAGAATGTGGCTACACCTTC. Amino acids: CASRQGQGECGYTF.

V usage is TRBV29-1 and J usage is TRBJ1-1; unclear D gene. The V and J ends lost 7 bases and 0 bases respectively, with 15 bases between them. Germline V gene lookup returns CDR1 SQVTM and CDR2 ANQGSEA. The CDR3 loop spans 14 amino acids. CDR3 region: CSESRGGMNTEAFF. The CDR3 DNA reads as TGCAGCGAATCCCGCGGAGGCATGAACACTGAAGCTTTCTTT.

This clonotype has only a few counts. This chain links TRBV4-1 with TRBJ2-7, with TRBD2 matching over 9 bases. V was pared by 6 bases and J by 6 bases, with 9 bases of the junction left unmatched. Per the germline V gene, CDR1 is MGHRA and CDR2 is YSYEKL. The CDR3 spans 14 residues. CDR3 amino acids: CASSRGTSNGEQYF. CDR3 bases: TGCGCCAGCAGTCGGGGGACTAGCAATGGCGAGCAGTACTTC.

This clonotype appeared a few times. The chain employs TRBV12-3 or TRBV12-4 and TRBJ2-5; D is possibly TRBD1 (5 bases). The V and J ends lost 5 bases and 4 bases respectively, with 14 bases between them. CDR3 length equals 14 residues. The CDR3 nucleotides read TGTGCCAGCAGTCCCAGACAGTCACCAGAGACCCAGTACTTC. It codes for CASSPRQSPETQYF.

This CDR3 is CSASGKVSYNEQFF. CDR3 sequence (DNA): TGCAGTGCTAGCGGCAAGGTCTCCTACAATGAGCAGTTCTTC. This chain joins TRBV20-1 and TRBJ2-1; unclear D gene. In germline, CDR1 is DFQATT, CDR2 SNEGSKA (reference sequence). Trimming took 3 bases from V and 0 from J, leaving 9 bases between them. The CDR3 length is 14 residues.

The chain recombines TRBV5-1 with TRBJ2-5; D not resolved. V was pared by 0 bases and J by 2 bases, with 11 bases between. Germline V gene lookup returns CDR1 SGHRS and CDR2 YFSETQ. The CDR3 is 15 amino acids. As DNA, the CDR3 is TGCGCCAGCAGCTTGGGACCGTCTAATCAAGAGACCCAGTACTTC. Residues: CASSLGPSNQETQYF.

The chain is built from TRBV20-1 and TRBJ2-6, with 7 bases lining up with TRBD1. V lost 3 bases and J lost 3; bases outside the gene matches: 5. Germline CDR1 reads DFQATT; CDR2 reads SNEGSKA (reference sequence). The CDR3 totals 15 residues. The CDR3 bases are TGCAGTGCTAGTGACAGGGCTAGTGGGGCCAACGTCCTGACTTTC. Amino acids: CSASDRASGANVLTF.

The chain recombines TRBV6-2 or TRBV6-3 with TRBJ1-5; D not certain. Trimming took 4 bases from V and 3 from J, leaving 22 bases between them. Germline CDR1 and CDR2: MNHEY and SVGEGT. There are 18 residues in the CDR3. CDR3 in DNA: TGTGCCAGCAGTTCCCCCGGGAGCCTGGGAGACGACAATCAGCCCCAGCATTTT. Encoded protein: CASSSPGSLGDDNQPQHF.

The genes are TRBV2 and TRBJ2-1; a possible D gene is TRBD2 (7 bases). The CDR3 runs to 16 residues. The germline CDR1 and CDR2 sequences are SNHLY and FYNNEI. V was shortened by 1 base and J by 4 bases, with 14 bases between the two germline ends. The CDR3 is CASSEGVGGPYNEQFF. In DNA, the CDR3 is TGTGCCAGCAGTGAAGGGGTGGGGGGGCCGTACAATGAGCAGTTCTTC. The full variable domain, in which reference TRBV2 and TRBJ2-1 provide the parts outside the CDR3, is EPEVTQTPSHQVTQMGQEVILRCVPISNHLYFYWYRQILGQKVEFLVSFYNNEISEKSEIFDDQFSVERPDGSNFTLKIRSTKLEDSAMYFCASSEGVGGPYNEQFFGPGTRLTVL.

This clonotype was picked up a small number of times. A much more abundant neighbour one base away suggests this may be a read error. The CDR3 sequence: CASSVQDSEGKLFF. The CDR3 region has the DNA TGTGCCAGCAGCGTTCAGGACAGTGAAGGAAAACTGTTTTTT. This chain uses TRBV7-9 with TRBJ1-4; tentative D call: TRBD1 (6 bases). V was cut by 5 bases and J by 10 bases, with 17 bases left in between. The CDR3 consists of 14 residues. Germline lookup yields CDR1 SEHNR and CDR2 FQNEAQ (reference sequence).

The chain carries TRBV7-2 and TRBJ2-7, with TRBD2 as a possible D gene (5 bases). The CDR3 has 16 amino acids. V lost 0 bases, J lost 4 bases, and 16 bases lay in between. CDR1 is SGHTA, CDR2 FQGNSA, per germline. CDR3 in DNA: TGTGCCAGCAGCTTAGCGCTTTGGGGTAGCGCTTACGAGCAGTACTTC. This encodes CASSLALWGSAYEQYF.

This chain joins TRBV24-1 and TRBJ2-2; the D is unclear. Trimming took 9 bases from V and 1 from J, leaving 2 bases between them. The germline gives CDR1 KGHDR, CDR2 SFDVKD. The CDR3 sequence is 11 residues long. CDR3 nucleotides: TGTGCCACCCGGAACACCGGGGAGCTGTTTTTT. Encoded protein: CATRNTGELFF.

CDR3 residues: CATARTANYGYTF. CDR3 DNA: TGTGCCACCGCAAGGACGGCTAACTATGGCTACACCTTC. The chain combines TRBV15 with TRBJ1-2; D not certain. The germline V gene has CDR1 LNHNV and CDR2 YYDKDF (reference sequence). This CDR3 region has 13 residues. Trimming took off 8 bases at V and 0 bases at J, with 10 bases between the two ends.

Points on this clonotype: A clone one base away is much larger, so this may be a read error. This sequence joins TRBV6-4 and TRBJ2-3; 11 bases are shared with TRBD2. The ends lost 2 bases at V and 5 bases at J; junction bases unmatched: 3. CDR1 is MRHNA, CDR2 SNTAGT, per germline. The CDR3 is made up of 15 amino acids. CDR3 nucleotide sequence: TGTGCCAGCAGTGACGCTAGCGGGGGGATAGATACGCAGTATTTT. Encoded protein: CASSDASGGIDTQYF.

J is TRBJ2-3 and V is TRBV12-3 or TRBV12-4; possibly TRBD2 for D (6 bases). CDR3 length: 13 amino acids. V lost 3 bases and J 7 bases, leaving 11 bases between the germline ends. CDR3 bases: TGTGCCAGCAGTTTGCTGGAGGGCAATACGCAGTATTTT. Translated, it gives CASSLLEGNTQYF.

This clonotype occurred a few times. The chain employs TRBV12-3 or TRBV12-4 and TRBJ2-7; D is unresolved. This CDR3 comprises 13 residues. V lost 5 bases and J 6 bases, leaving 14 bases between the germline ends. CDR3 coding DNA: TGTGCCAGCAGTGTTGCACTCCAGCGCGAGCAGTACTTC. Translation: CASSVALQREQYF.

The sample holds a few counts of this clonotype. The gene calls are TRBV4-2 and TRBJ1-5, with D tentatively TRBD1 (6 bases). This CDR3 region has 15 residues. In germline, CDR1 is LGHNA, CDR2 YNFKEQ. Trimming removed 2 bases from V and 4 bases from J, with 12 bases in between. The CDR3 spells CASSQTGTRNQPQHF. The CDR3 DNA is TGTGCCAGCAGCCAAACCGGGACAAGAAATCAGCCCCAGCATTTT.

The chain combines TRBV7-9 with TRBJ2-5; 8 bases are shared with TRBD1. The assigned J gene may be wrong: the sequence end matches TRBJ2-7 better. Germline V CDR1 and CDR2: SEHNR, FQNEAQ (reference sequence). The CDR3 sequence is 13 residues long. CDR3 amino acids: CASSFDRGGEQYF. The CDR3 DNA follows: TGTGCCAGCAGCTTCGACAGGGGAGGCGAGCAGTACTTC.

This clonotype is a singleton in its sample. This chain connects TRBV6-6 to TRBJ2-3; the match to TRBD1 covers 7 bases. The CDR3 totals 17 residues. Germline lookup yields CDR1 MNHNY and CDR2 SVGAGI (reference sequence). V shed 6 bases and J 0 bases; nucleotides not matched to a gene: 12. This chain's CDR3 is CASRSFAGTESTDTQYF. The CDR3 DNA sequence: TGTGCCAGCAGATCCTTTGCCGGGACAGAGAGCACAGATACGCAGTATTTT.